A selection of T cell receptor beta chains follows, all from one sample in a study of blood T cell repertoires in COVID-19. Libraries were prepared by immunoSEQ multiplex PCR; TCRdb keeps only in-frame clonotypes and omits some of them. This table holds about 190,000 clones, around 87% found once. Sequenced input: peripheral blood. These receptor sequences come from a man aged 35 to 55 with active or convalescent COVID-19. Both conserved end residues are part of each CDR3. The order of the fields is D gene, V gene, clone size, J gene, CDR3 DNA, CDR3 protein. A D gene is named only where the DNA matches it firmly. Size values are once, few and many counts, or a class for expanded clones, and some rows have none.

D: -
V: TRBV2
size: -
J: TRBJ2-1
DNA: TGTGCCAGCAGTGAAGACAGAGGGAACAATGAGCAGTTCTTC
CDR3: CASSEDRGNNEQFF

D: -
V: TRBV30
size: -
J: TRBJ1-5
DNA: TGTGCCTGGAGTGTACGGGGGAATCAGCCCCAGCATTTT
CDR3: CAWSVRGNQPQHF

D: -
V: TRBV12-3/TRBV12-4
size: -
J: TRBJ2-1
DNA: TGTGCCAGCAGCCCACTTTCAGGCGACGAGCAGTTCTTC
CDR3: CASSPLSGDEQFF

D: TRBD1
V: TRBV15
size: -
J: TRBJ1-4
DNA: TGTGCCACCAGCACCTTACAGGGGCCTGCAACTAATGAAAAACTGTTTTTT
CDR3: CATSTLQGPATNEKLFF

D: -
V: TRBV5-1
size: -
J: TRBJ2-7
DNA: TGCGCCAGCAGCTTGGGGCAGGGGAGCTCCTACGAGCAGTACTTC
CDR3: CASSLGQGSSYEQYF

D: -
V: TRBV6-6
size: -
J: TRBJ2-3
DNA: TGTGCCAGCAGCCGGACTGGCACAGATACGCAGTATTTT
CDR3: CASSRTGTDTQYF

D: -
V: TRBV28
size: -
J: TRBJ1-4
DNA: TGTGCCAGCAGCACACAGGGACCACTTAATGAAAAACTGTTTTTT
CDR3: CASSTQGPLNEKLFF

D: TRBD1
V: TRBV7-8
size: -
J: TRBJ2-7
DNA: TGTGCCAGCACCAGGGGGACACCTTACGAGCAGTACTTC
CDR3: CASTRGTPYEQYF

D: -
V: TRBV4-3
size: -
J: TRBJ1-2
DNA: TGCGCCAGCAGCCAAGAGAGGGGCTACAGGGCCGCTAACTATGGCTACACCTTC
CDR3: CASSQERGYRAANYGYTF

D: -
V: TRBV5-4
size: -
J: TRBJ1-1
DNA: TGTGCCAGCAGGGCGGAACAGGGCATGAACACTGAAGCTTTCTTT
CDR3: CASRAEQGMNTEAFF

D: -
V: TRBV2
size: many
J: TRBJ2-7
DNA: TGTGCCAGCGATCCTTCCGGGACACCCTACGAGCAGTACTTC
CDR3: CASDPSGTPYEQYF

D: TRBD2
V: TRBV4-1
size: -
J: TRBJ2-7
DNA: TGCGCCAGCAGCCAAGGTATACTAGCGTCCGACGAGCAGTACTTC
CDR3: CASSQGILASDEQYF

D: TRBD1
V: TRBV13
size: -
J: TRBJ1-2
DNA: TGTGCCAGCAGCCCAATCCAGACAGGGCGGGGCTATGGCTACACCTTC
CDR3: CASSPIQTGRGYGYTF